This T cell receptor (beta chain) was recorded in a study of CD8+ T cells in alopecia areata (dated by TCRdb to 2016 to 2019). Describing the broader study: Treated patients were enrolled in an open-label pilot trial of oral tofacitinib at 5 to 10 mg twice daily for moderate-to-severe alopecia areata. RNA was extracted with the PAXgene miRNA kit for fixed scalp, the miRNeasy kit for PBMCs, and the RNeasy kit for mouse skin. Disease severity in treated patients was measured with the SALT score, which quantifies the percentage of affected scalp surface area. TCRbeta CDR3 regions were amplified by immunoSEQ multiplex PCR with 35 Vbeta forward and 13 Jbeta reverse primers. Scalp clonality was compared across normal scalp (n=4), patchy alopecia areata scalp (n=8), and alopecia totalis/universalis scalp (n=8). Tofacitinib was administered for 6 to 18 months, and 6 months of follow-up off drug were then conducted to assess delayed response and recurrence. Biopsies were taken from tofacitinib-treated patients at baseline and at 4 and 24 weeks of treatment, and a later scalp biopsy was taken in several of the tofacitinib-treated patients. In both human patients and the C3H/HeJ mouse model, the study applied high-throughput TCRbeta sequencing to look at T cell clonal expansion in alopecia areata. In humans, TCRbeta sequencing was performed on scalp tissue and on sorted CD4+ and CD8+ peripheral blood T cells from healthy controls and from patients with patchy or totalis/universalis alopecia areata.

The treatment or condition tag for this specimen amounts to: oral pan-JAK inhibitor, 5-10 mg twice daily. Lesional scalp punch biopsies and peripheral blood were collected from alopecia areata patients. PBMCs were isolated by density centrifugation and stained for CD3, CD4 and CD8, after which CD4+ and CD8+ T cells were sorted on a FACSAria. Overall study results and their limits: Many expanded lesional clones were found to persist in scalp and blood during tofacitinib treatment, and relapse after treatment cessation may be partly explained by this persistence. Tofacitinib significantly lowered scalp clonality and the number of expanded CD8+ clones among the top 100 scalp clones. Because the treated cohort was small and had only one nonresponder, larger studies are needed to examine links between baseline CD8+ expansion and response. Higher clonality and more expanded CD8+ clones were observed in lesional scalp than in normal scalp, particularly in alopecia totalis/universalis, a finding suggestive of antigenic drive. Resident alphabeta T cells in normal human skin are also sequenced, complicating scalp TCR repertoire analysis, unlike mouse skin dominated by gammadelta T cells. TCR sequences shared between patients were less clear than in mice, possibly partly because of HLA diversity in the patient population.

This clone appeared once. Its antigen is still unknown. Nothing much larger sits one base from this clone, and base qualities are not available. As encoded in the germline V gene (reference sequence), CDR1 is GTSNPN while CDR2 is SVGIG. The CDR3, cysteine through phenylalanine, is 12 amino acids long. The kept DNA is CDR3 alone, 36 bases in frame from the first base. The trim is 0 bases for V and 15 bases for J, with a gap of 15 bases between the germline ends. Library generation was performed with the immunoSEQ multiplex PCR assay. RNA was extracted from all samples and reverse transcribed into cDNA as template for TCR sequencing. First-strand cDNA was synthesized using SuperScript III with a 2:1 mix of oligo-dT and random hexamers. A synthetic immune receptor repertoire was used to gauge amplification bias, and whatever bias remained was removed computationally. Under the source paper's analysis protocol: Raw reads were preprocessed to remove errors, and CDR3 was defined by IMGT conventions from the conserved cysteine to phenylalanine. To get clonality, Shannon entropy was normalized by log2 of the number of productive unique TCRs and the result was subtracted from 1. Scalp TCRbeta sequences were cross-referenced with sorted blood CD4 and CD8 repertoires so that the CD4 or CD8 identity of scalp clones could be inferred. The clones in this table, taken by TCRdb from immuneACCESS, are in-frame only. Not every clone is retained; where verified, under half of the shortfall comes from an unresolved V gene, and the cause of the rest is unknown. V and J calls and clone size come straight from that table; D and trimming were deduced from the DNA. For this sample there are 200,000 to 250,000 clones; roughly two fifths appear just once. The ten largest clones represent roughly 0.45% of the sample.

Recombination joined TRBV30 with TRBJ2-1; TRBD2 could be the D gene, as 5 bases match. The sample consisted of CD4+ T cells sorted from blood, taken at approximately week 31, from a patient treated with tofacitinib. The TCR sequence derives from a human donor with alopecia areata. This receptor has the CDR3 CAWSVQRVIPFF. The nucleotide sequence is TGTGCCTGGAGTGTCCAGAGGGTGATCCCGTTCTTC.